This T cell receptor (beta chain) appears in the sequencing data of a study of T cells in Graves' hyperthyroidism and ophthalmopathy. RNA transcripts served as the template for amplifying TCR beta CDR3 regions. TCR CDR3 underwent first-round RT-PCR with the HTBI primer set. TCRdb reprocessed the multiplex PCR reads via MiXCR and lists one record per CDR3 protein. The sample lists about 660,000 distinct CDR3 sequences, 45% occurring once. On this clonotype itself: Its specificity is unknown.

Uncontrolled infection, other autoimmune disease, pregnancy or lactation led to exclusion. Diagnosis rested on symptoms, serum thyroxine and TRAb, thyroid ultrasound, and orbital computed tomography. CDR3 size: 16 residues. Germline CDR1 and CDR2: SNHLY and FYNNEI. Trimming took off 5 bases at V and 3 bases at J, with 16 bases between the two ends. Study observations and caveats: Most clonotypes that expanded in the thyroid above 0.001 also showed up in blood. Model output signaled ophthalmopathy a median around 6.9 months ahead of onset.

The source of this sequence is an adult man with Graves' disease, either hyperthyroidism or ophthalmopathy (not recorded which). Sequencing was carried out using peripheral blood or thyroid tissue (not recorded which). This chain connects TRBV2 to TRBJ2-2, with TRBD2 as a possible D gene (5 bases). CDR3 protein: CASSYSRVRDTGELFF. CDR3 nucleotides: TGTGCCAGCAGTTACTCGCGGGTCCGAGACACCGGGGAGCTGTTTTTT.